This T cell receptor (beta chain) derives from a study of OX40 agonist ivuxolimab in advanced cancers. Background on the study: Those treated in dose escalation had hepatocellular carcinoma, melanoma, renal cell cancer or head and neck cancer.

Sequenced by immunoSEQ multiplex PCR; TCRdb stores in-frame clones only, minus some. The repertoire has 55,000 to 70,000 clones, about 86% of them found once; the top ten carry about 1.2%. The source was CD4+ or CD8+ T cells sorted from blood, collected in a trial of the OX40 agonist ivuxolimab. The clonotype was recovered from an adult with an advanced solid tumor such as melanoma, head and neck, liver or kidney cancer.

The CDR3 reads CASKAGTSGETQYF. DNA for the CDR3: TGCGCCAGCAAGGCGGGTACCTCCGGAGAGACCCAGTACTTC. The V and J genes are TRBV5-1 and TRBJ2-5; perhaps TRBD2 as D (5 bases). With 6 bases removed from V and 4 bases from J, the gap between germline ends came to 16 bases. The CDR3 is 14 residues long. Germline CDR1 and CDR2: SGHRS and YFSETQ.